This T cell receptor (beta chain) was sequenced in a study of blood T cell repertoires in COVID-19. Study-wide background: Acute-phase and convalescent COVID-19 samples originated in the United States, Italy and Spain. Sources were T cells, B-cell-depleted T cells, or PBMCs; the material itself was cDNA or gDNA.

TCRdb's copy holds only in-frame clones and misses some; the assay was immunoSEQ multiplex PCR. The table includes roughly 80,000 clones, around four fifths detected once. This clone came up a few times. Germline V gives CDR1 LNHDA, CDR2 SQIVND (reference sequence). V lost 1 base and J lost 5, with 14 bases in between. The CDR3 runs to 15 residues. The TCR originated in a human donor in a cohort sampled during active COVID-19. Sequencing was performed on peripheral blood. The chain uses TRBV19 and TRBJ1-2; D is unresolved. The CDR3 nucleotides read TGTGCCAGTAGTATAGCGTCAGGTGTTGGGTATGGCTACACCTTC. It codes for CASSIASGVGYGYTF.